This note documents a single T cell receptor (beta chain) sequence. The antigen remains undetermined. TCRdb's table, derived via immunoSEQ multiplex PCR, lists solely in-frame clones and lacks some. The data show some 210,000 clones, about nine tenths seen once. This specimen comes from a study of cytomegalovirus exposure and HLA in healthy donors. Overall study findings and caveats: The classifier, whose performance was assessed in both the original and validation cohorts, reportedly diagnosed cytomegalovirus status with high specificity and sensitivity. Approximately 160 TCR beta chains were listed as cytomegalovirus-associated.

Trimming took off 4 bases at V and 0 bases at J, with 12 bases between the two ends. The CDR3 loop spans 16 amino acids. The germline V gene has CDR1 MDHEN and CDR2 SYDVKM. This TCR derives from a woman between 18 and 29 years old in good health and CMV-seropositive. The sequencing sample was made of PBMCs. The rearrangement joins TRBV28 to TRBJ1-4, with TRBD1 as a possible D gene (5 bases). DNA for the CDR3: TGTGCCAGCAGTTCCCAGGGTTTAACAACTAATGAAAAACTGTTTTTT. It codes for CASSSQGLTTNEKLFF. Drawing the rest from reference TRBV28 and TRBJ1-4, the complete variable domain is DVKVTQSSRYLVKRTGEKVFLECVQDMDHENMFWYRQDPGLGLRLIYFSYDVKMKEKGDIPEGYSVSREKKERFSLILESASTNQTSMYLCASSSQGLTTNEKLFFGSGTQLSVL.